This is a list of T cell receptor beta chains from one sample in a study of shared clonotypes between healthy human individuals. Sequenced by immunoSEQ multiplex PCR; TCRdb stores in-frame clones only, minus some. The sample shows 600,000 to 700,000 clones, around 78% of them seen only once. The specimen sequenced was memory CD4+ T cells sorted from blood. These receptor sequences come from a woman aged 30 to 39 in good health. Both conserved end residues are part of each CDR3. The order of the fields is CDR3 protein, CDR3 DNA, clone size, J gene, D gene, V gene. The D gene is left open where the match is weak. Clone size is shown for a subset of rows, as once, few, many or a class of expanded clone.

CDR3aa: CASSLLGAKNIQYF
CDR3nt: TGTGCCAGCAGCTTACTAGGAGCCAAAAACATTCAGTACTTC
abundance: -
j_gene: TRBJ2-4
d_gene: -
v_gene: TRBV2

CDR3aa: CASSLGGAGEQYF
CDR3nt: TGTGCCAGCAGCTTAGGGGGAGCGGGCGAGCAGTACTTC
abundance: once
j_gene: TRBJ2-7
d_gene: -
v_gene: TRBV7-9

CDR3aa: CAISESWGSTDTQYF
CDR3nt: TGTGCCATCAGTGAGTCTTGGGGGAGCACAGATACGCAGTATTTT
abundance: -
j_gene: TRBJ2-3
d_gene: -
v_gene: TRBV10-3

CDR3aa: CASSPQVGGGYTF
CDR3nt: TGTGCCAGCAGCCCTCAGGTAGGAGGTGGCTACACCTTC
abundance: -
j_gene: TRBJ1-2
d_gene: -
v_gene: TRBV4-2

CDR3aa: CASSRQGKNTGELFF
CDR3nt: TGTGCCAGCAGTAGACAGGGGAAGAACACCGGGGAGCTGTTTTTT
abundance: -
j_gene: TRBJ2-2
d_gene: TRBD1
v_gene: TRBV2

CDR3aa: CASTPSAASGPHEQYF
CDR3nt: TGTGCCAGCACCCCCTCGGCGGCCTCCGGCCCCCACGAGCAGTACTTC
abundance: -
j_gene: TRBJ2-7
d_gene: -
v_gene: TRBV25-1

CDR3aa: CASRISGTLHEQYF
CDR3nt: TGTGCCAGCAGAATTAGCGGGACTCTACATGAGCAGTACTTC
abundance: -
j_gene: TRBJ2-7
d_gene: TRBD2
v_gene: TRBV2

CDR3aa: CASSLPLDKYSGRFYEQYF
CDR3nt: TGTGCCAGTAGTTTACCCTTGGATAAATATAGCGGGAGGTTCTACGAGCAGTACTTC
abundance: -
j_gene: TRBJ2-7
d_gene: TRBD2
v_gene: TRBV19

CDR3aa: CASKHRDHQETQYF
CDR3nt: TGTGCCAGCAAACACAGGGACCACCAAGAGACCCAGTACTTC
abundance: many
j_gene: TRBJ2-5
d_gene: -
v_gene: TRBV6-5

CDR3aa: CASRQRDNTGELFF
CDR3nt: TGTGCCAGCAGGCAGCGGGATAACACCGGGGAGCTGTTTTTT
abundance: -
j_gene: TRBJ2-2
d_gene: TRBD2
v_gene: TRBV6-1

CDR3aa: CATGQGAVNEQFF
CDR3nt: TGTGCCACCGGACAGGGGGCGGTTAATGAGCAGTTCTTC
abundance: -
j_gene: TRBJ2-1
d_gene: TRBD1
v_gene: TRBV6-1